The 3 T cell receptor beta chains below were found in one sample sequenced in a study of PD-1 blockade in classical Hodgkin lymphoma. The time point denotes: newly diagnosed, previously untreated cHL patient sample. Libraries were prepared by immunoSEQ multiplex PCR; TCRdb keeps only in-frame clonotypes and omits some of them. This table has around 27,000 clones, 80% to 95% appearing once. Sequencing input: peripheral blood mononuclear cells (PBMCs). These receptors all come from a human donor with classical Hodgkin lymphoma.

This clone occurred once. A junction boundary mismatches the germline segment, possibly from a read error. This rearrangement joins TRBV5-1 to TRBJ2-7, with D tentatively TRBD1 or TRBD2 (5 bases each). This CDR3 comprises 14 residues. Germline V gene lookup returns CDR1 SGHRS and CDR2 YFSETQ. Here the CDR3 DNA reads TGCGCCAGCAGGTTGGGACCGGGAACCTACGAGCAGTACTTC. This codes for CASRLGPGTYEQYF.

V and J are TRBV29-1 and TRBJ1-3; 7 nucleotides line up with TRBD1. V lost 3 bases, J lost 4 bases, and 6 bases stayed unmatched. The CDR3 is made up of 14 amino acids. Germline V lookup: CDR1 SQVTM, CDR2 ANQGSEA. The CDR3 is CSVDTQGTGNTIYF. In nucleotides, the CDR3 is TGCAGCGTTGATACACAGGGGACCGGAAACACCATATATTTT.

V gene TRBV5-4 combines with J gene TRBJ2-7; the match to TRBD2 covers 11 bases. Germline values: CDR1 SGHNT, CDR2 YYREEE (reference sequence). V trimming: 2 bases; J trimming: 2 bases; junction bases outside the gene matches: 3. The length of the CDR3 is 15 residues. CDR3 nucleotides: TGTGCCAGCAGCTTAACTAGCGGGAGCCCCTACGAGCAGTACTTC. It encodes CASSLTSGSPYEQYF.